This TCR beta chain is drawn from a study of blood T cell repertoires in COVID-19. Germline CDR1 SGDLS, CDR2 YYNGEE. With V trimmed by 4 bases and J by 1 base, 8 bases remained unmatched. This CDR3 region has 16 residues. Authors' processing steps: Reference gene primer amplification gave estimated nucleated cell counts. Sequencing used immunoSEQ multiplex PCR; TCRdb keeps in-frame clones, though not all of them. V, J and clone size reflect that table, while D and trimming were determined from the DNA. This repertoire shows about 130,000 clones, around 83% found once; its top ten account for 3% to 3.5%.

The J gene is TRBJ1-3, the V gene TRBV9, with TRBD1 matching over 7 bases. This sequence originates from a woman aged 80 or over with acute or convalescent COVID-19. Sequenced sample: peripheral blood. The CDR3 protein is CASSLSLQGSGNTIYF. The CDR3 DNA follows: TGTGCCAGCAGCCTAAGCCTACAGGGGTCTGGAAACACCATATATTTT.